Sequencing of this T cell receptor (beta chain) was carried out in a study of CD8 T cells in Susac syndrome. Across the study: Sequenced Susac syndrome patients included over 5 with active disease and under ten who were in remission. Blood was drawn from patients with Susac syndrome. At that point, they were therapy-naive, on corticosteroids, or on intravenous immunoglobulin alone. The study, taken as a whole, reports: There were approximately 15 Susac-specific public clones in total CD8+ repertoires and a few in CD8+ TEMRA repertoires.

With random hexamers, reverse transcription was performed on about 0.5 to 1 ug of RNA. An immunoSEQ multiplex PCR amplified TCR beta CDR3 over 54 Vbeta and 13 Jbeta. TCRdb processed the immunoSEQ multiplex PCR reads anew with MiXCR; each CDR3 protein has one entry. The sample contains some 110,000 distinct CDR3 sequences, roughly 94% of which appear only once. V was clipped by 3 bases and J by 4 bases; unmatched bases: 9. The CDR3 is 14 amino acids. The germline V gene encodes CDR1 DFQATT and CDR2 SNEGSKA (reference sequence). About this clonotype: Antigen unknown.

Sequenced input: CD8+ T cells from PBMCs. V gene TRBV20-1 combines with J gene TRBJ2-7; 7 bases line up with TRBD1. This receptor was obtained from a human donor with Susac syndrome. The DNA for the CDR3 is TGCAGTGCTAGTAACAGGGGAGAGGGGTACGAGCAGTACTTC. Its protein is CSASNRGEGYEQYF.